One sample yielded the 30 T cell receptor beta chains listed below, sequenced in a study of CD8+CD57+ T cells in acquired aplastic anemia. According to the study, genomic DNA was the template for TCR beta VDJ and CDR3 profiling. TCRdb processed the reads anew with MiXCR; each CDR3 protein has one entry. The sample lists around 230,000 distinct CDR3 sequences; around 63% were seen once. Material for sequencing was sorted CD4+, CD8+, or CD8+CD57+ T cells (not recorded which) from PBMCs. These receptors were obtained from a human donor in good health.

Regarding this clonotype: The junction differs from germline at one of its ends, possibly a read error. J is TRBJ2-5 and V is TRBV7-7; 8 positions match TRBD1. The CDR3 covers 15 residues. Germline V CDR1 and CDR2: SSHAT, FNYEAQ (reference sequence). The CDR3 reads CASSQGRSGGETQYF. The CDR3 bases are TGTGCTAGCAGCCAAGGGAGATCAGGGGGCGAGACCCAGTACTTC.

The chain is built from TRBV7-3 and TRBJ1-6; a weak D match, TRBD1 (5 bases). The V gene lost 5 bases and the J gene lost 14 bases, with 16 bases spanning the gap. Looked up from germline, CDR1 is SGHTA and CDR2 is FQGTGA. The length of the CDR3 is 13 residues. CDR3 residues: CASSGTDRGALHF. The CDR3 DNA reads TGTGCCAGCAGCGGGACGGACCGGGGAGCCCTCCACTTT. The full variable domain, with the rest looked up from reference TRBV7-3 and TRBJ1-6, is GAGVSQTPSNKVTEKGKYVELRCDPISGHTALYWYRQSLGQGPEFLIYFQGTGAADDSGLPNDRFFAVRPEGSVSTLKIQRTERGDSAVYLCASSGTDRGALHFGNGTRLTVT.

The rearrangement joins TRBV9 to TRBJ2-2, with D possibly TRBD2 on 6 matching bases. Germline V gene sequence: CDR1 SGDLS, CDR2 YYNGEE. CDR3 length: 15 amino acids. V lost 0 bases and J lost 8, with 14 bases in between. Written as DNA, the CDR3 is TGTGCCAGCAGCGTAGGTGAGGGGCTAGCGGGGGAGCTGTTTTTT. It encodes CASSVGEGLAGELFF.

This clonotype has a count of ten or more. The genes are TRBV11-2 and TRBJ1-1; D unresolved. The CDR3 is 14 amino acids. V shed 0 bases and J shed 4 bases, with 9 bases lying between them. Germline CDR1 SGHAT, CDR2 FQNNGV. CDR3 in amino acids: CASSLEVSVTEAFF. DNA for the CDR3: TGTGCCAGCAGCTTAGAGGTTAGCGTCACTGAAGCTTTCTTT.

J is TRBJ2-1 and V is TRBV7-3; D remains ambiguous. This CDR3 has 14 residues. CDR1 and CDR2 (germline): SGHTA, FQGTGA. Trimming took off 1 base at V and 6 bases at J, with 10 bases between the two ends. CDR3 DNA sequence: TGTGCCAGCAGCTTAAGACGGGCAAGCAATGAGCAGTTCTTC. Residues: CASSLRRASNEQFF.

The V call is TRBV7-8, the J call TRBJ1-2; D call uncertain. Germline V CDR1 and CDR2: SGHVS, FQNEAQ. The V and J ends lost 8 bases and 3 bases respectively, with 10 bases between them. This CDR3 is 12 amino acids long. This chain's CDR3 is CASGKTDYGYTF. The DNA of the CDR3 is TGTGCCAGCGGAAAGACTGACTATGGCTACACCTTC. Full variable domain (remainder filled in from reference TRBV7-8 and TRBJ1-2): GAGVSQSPRYKVAKRGQDVALRCDPISGHVSLFWYQQALGQGPEFLTYFQNEAQLDKSGLPSDRFFAERPEGSVSTLKIQRTQQEDSAVYLCASGKTDYGYTFGSGTRLTVV.

This clonotype was found many times. This CDR3 reads CASSEGQGNQPQHF. The CDR3 DNA sequence: TGTGCCAGCAGTGAAGGACAGGGCAATCAGCCCCAGCATTTT. The rearrangement joins TRBV6-5 to TRBJ1-5; 7 positions match TRBD1. The length of the CDR3 is 14 residues. The germline V gene encodes CDR1 MNHEY and CDR2 SVGAGI. V gave up 5 bases and J gave up 2 bases; unmatched junction bases: 3.

Comment on this clonotype: One end of the junction fails to match germline, which may point to a read error. V and J are TRBV15 and TRBJ2-1; the D is unclear. Germline values: CDR1 LNHNV, CDR2 YYDKDF (reference sequence). The CDR3 contains 15 residues. The DNA for the CDR3 is TGTGCCACCAGAAGAGAGGATCGCTCCTACAATGAGCAGTTCTTC. Translating it yields CATRREDRSYNEQFF. Full variable domain (missing parts from reference TRBV15 and TRBJ2-1): DAMVIQNPRYQVTQFGKPVTLSCSQTLNHNVMYWYQQKSSQAPKLLFHYYDKDFNNEADTPDNFQSRRPNTSFCFLDIRSPGLGDTAMYLCATRREDRSYNEQFFGPGTRLTVL.

Written as DNA, the CDR3 is TGCAGCGTTGAAGGAGGGGACAGTTCTAGCACAGATACGCAGTATTTT. Translated: CSVEGGDSSSTDTQYF. The genes are TRBV29-1 and TRBJ2-3, with TRBD1 matching 7 bases. Germline CDR1 reads SQVTM; CDR2 reads ANQGSEA. CDR3 length: 16 residues. V trimming: 1 base; J trimming: 0 bases; junction bases outside the gene matches: 7.

This clonotype was recorded once. CDR3 nucleotide sequence: TGTGCCAGCAGTTTAGGCTCAGGGGGAATCCCTGAAGCTTTCTTT. The encoded protein is CASSLGSGGIPEAFF. This chain uses TRBV12-3 or TRBV12-4 with TRBJ1-1, with TRBD1 identical over 7 bases. CDR3 length equals 15 residues. Trimming removed 1 base from V and 6 bases from J; junction bases left unmatched: 8.

This clonotype has just a few counts. J is TRBJ2-7 and V is TRBV7-2; D may be TRBD2 (6 bases). Germline assignment: CDR1 SGHTA and CDR2 FQGNSA. Trimming left V 6 bases short and J 2 bases short, with 14 bases between. The CDR3 loop spans 14 amino acids. The CDR3 loop reads CASSYSGTPYEQYF. The DNA of the CDR3 is TGTGCCAGCAGTTACTCTGGGACTCCCTACGAGCAGTACTTC.

The table lists this clonotype with many counts. This chain uses TRBV29-1 with TRBJ2-1; D not resolved. Trimming removed 3 bases at V and 4 bases at J, with 7 bases between. This CDR3 has 12 amino acids. Germline lookup yields CDR1 SQVTM and CDR2 ANQGSEA. The CDR3 bases are TGCAGCGTTGAGGGCCAGTACAATGAGCAGTTCTTC. Its translation is CSVEGQYNEQFF.

The table lists this clonotype with a few counts. The chain couples TRBV20-1 to TRBJ2-7; maybe TRBD2 (5 bases). This CDR3 is 16 amino acids long. Germline CDR1 and CDR2: DFQATT and SNEGSKA (reference sequence). The V end was cut by 3 bases, the J end by 3 bases, with 21 bases between. The CDR3 sequence is CSARTGLAPSIYEQYF. CDR3 in DNA: TGCAGTGCTAGGACTGGACTCGCACCATCGATCTACGAGCAGTACTTC.

The gene calls are TRBV6-5 and TRBJ1-5; tentatively, D is TRBD1 (5 bases). Trimming shortened V by 7 bases and J by 5 bases, and 15 bases separated the two germline ends. Germline CDR1 MNHEY, CDR2 SVGAGI. This CDR3 is built from 14 residues. In DNA form, the CDR3 reads TGTGCCAGCACTCCCTCGGGGGGTGATCAGCCCCAGCATTTT. Its translation is CASTPSGGDQPQHF.

The V gene is TRBV7-9, the J gene TRBJ2-3; 9 bases match TRBD1. V lost 1 base, J lost 3 bases, and 5 bases stayed unmatched. The CDR3 spans 16 residues. Germline-derived CDR1 and CDR2 are SEHNR and FQNEAQ (reference sequence). The CDR3 is CASSLDRQGVTDTQYF. The CDR3 region has the DNA TGTGCCAGCAGCTTAGACCGACAGGGGGTTACAGATACGCAGTATTTT.

The CDR3 coding sequence is TGTGCCATCAGTGAGGGACAGGGCTACGAGCAGTACTTC. This gives the protein CAISEGQGYEQYF. This chain uses TRBV10-3 with TRBJ2-7; TRBD1 aligns across 8 bases. Germline-derived CDR1 and CDR2 are ENHRY and SYGVKD. The CDR3 is 13 amino acids. Trimming took 2 bases from V and 3 from J; bases not matched to a gene: 0.

The chain carries TRBV27 and TRBJ1-5, with D unclear. Per the germline V gene, CDR1 is MNHEY and CDR2 is SMNVEV (reference sequence). The CDR3 spans 13 residues. V lost 1 base and J 8 bases, leaving 9 bases between the germline ends. The CDR3 nucleotides read TGTGCCAGCAGTTTATATGGGTTGGAGCCCCAGCATTTT. Encoded protein: CASSLYGLEPQHF.

This clonotype was found once. This rearrangement joins TRBV20-1 to TRBJ2-1; D uncertain. The CDR3 loop spans 13 amino acids. Trimming left V 6 bases short and J 1 base short, with 10 bases between. Germline V gene sequence: CDR1 DFQATT, CDR2 SNEGSKA (reference sequence). The CDR3 DNA is TGCAGTGCCCCAGACCGTTCCTACAATGAGCAGTTCTTC. Encoded protein: CSAPDRSYNEQFF.

This chain uses TRBV12-3 or TRBV12-4 with TRBJ2-1; D possibly corresponds to TRBD1 (5 bases). V dropped 6 bases and J dropped 7 bases, with 7 bases sitting between them. CDR3 size: 11 residues. The CDR3 bases are TGTGCCAGCAGCAGGGAAAATGAGCAGTTCTTC. This encodes CASSRENEQFF.

Regarding this clonotype: An end of the junction differs from the germline gene, which may be a read error. The CDR3, as DNA: TGCGCCAGCCGCCCGCCTGGAGGCCACGAGCAGTACTTC. Translation gives CASRPPGGHEQYF. The chain has TRBV11-1 and TRBJ2-7; D may be TRBD2 (5 bases). This CDR3 contains 13 residues. Germline V CDR1 and CDR2: SGHAT, FQDESV (reference sequence).

This clonotype showed up just once. The rearrangement joins TRBV7-2 to TRBJ2-5; 13 nucleotides line up with TRBD2. Per the germline V gene, CDR1 is SGHTA and CDR2 is FQGNSA. Losses at the gene ends were 5 bases for V and 5 bases for J; bases not matched to a gene: 8. This CDR3 contains 16 residues. For the CDR3, the DNA is TGTGCCAGCAGCACGGGACTAGCGGGGCCCGGGGAGACCCAGTACTTC. Protein product: CASSTGLAGPGETQYF.

CDR3 region: CASSDLTGNYGYTF. CDR3 sequence (DNA): TGTGCCAGCAGTGACCTGACGGGTAACTATGGCTACACCTTC. V usage is TRBV12-3 or TRBV12-4 and J usage is TRBJ1-2, with unresolved D. V shed 5 bases and J shed 1 base, with 11 bases lying between them. The CDR3 length is 14 residues.

The chain combines TRBV7-8 with TRBJ2-7, with D unclear. Germline V lookup: CDR1 SGHVS, CDR2 FQNEAQ. Trimming stripped 6 bases from V and 6 bases from J, with 24 bases between. The CDR3 has 16 amino acids. In nucleotides, the CDR3 is TGTGCCAGCAGTGAAGAGTCGTTGGACCCCTCCCTCGAGCAGTACTTC. Translating it yields CASSEESLDPSLEQYF.

The chain carries TRBV24-1 and TRBJ2-5; 7 bases align to TRBD1. The J call could be wrong; TRBJ2-1 is a better fit for the DNA end. CDR1 and CDR2 (germline): KGHDR, SFDVKD. The CDR3 is 16 residues long. The CDR3 loop is CATSDTDRASYNEQFF. CDR3 in DNA: TGTGCCACCAGTGACACCGACAGGGCTTCCTACAATGAGCAGTTCTTC.

As regards this clonotype: This could be a read error, since a much larger clone is one nucleotide away. The chain has TRBV10-3 and TRBJ2-2; TRBD2 is a possible D gene (5 bases). The CDR3 has 14 amino acids. CDR1 ENHRY and CDR2 SYGVKD come from the germline V gene. CDR3 in amino acids: CASSYGPNTGELVF. In DNA form, the CDR3 reads TGTGCCAGCAGTTACGGGCCGAACACCGGGGAGCTGGTTTTT.

This clonotype was observed a single time. The chain joins TRBV7-9 to TRBJ1-1, with TRBD1 matching 7 bases. Germline V CDR1 and CDR2: SEHNR, FQNEAQ (reference sequence). The V segment lost 4 bases and the J segment 5 bases; nucleotides outside the gene matches: 10. The CDR3 consists of 15 residues. CDR3 amino acids: CASSSRGDSVTEAFF. The CDR3 DNA follows: TGTGCCAGCAGCTCCCGAGGGGACAGCGTTACTGAAGCTTTCTTT.

The chain employs TRBV4-2 and TRBJ2-5, with 7 bases that match TRBD2. Germline trimming cut 1 base from V and 4 bases from J; bases unmatched to any gene: 6. Germline CDR1 LGHNA, CDR2 YNFKEQ. The CDR3 contains 15 residues. The CDR3 DNA reads TGTGCCAGCAGCCAAGGTTCGGGAGGCAGAGAGACCCAGTACTTC. Its protein product is CASSQGSGGRETQYF.

The V call is TRBV7-3, the J call TRBJ2-5, with D perhaps TRBD1 or TRBD2 (5 bases each). Between the trimmed V and J ends, which lost 5 bases and 3 bases, there was a span of 22 bases. CDR1 SGHTA and CDR2 FQGTGA come from the germline V gene. The CDR3 runs to 17 residues. Here the CDR3 DNA reads TGTGCCAGCAGCCCTCACGGGAACACCGGGGACGAAGAGACCCAGTACTTC. Its translation: CASSPHGNTGDEETQYF.

This clonotype was found once. The CDR3: CATSGGATDTQYF. In nucleotides, the CDR3 is TGTGCCACTAGCGGGGGGGCCACAGATACGCAGTATTTT. This sequence joins TRBV24-1 and TRBJ2-3, with 11 positions matching TRBD2. CDR3 length: 13 amino acids. Germline V gene sequence: CDR1 KGHDR, CDR2 SFDVKD. The J segment lost 2 bases and the V segment lost 10 bases, leaving 1 base of the junction unmatched.

This clonotype has ten or more counts. The J gene is TRBJ1-2, the V gene TRBV7-9; a possible D gene is TRBD1 (5 bases). V lost 4 bases and J lost 7, with 16 bases in between. CDR1 and CDR2 (germline): SEHNR, FQNEAQ (reference sequence). The CDR3 consists of 14 residues. CDR3 region: CASSSGMGTTGYTF. DNA of the CDR3: TGTGCCAGCAGCTCCGGGATGGGGACGACTGGCTACACCTTC.